The 11 T cell receptor beta chains listed next were all sequenced from one sample in a study of blood T cell repertoires in COVID-19. Clones were read by immunoSEQ multiplex PCR, and TCRdb kept only the in-frame ones, dropping some. The sample contains 85,000 to 130,000 clones, about two thirds of which appear only once. The specimen sequenced was peripheral blood. The source of these receptors is a human donor with acute or convalescent COVID-19. The donor label of this sample is uncertain.

V gene TRBV2 combines with J gene TRBJ2-1, with D perhaps matching TRBD1 (6 bases). Germline V gene lookup returns CDR1 SNHLY and CDR2 FYNNEI. The CDR3 totals 15 residues. With 6 bases removed from V and 8 bases from J, the gap between germline ends came to 20 bases. The CDR3 loop is CASSVGTPRTHEQFF. The CDR3 region has the DNA TGTGCCAGCAGCGTCGGGACACCCCGGACCCATGAGCAGTTCTTC.

J is TRBJ1-5 and V is TRBV19, with 9 bases fitting TRBD1. Germline V gene sequence: CDR1 LNHDA, CDR2 SQIVND (reference sequence). This CDR3 is 14 amino acids long. V lost 6 bases to trimming and J lost 7 bases; unmatched junction nucleotides: 7. The CDR3 DNA reads as TGTGCCAGTAGCCCGGGACAGGGTTACCAGCCCCAGCATTTT. It encodes CASSPGQGYQPQHF.

The V gene is TRBV25-1, the J gene TRBJ1-6; no reliable D call. The CDR3 is 13 amino acids. V lost 4 bases and J 6 bases, leaving 7 bases between the germline ends. Germline CDR1 MGHDK, CDR2 SYGVNS. CDR3 in DNA: TGTGCCAGCAGTGCGGGGAGTAATTCACCCCTCCACTTT. Protein sequence: CASSAGSNSPLHF.

The chain uses TRBV5-1 and TRBJ2-4; TRBD2 aligns across 7 bases. From germline, CDR1 is SGHRS and CDR2 YFSETQ. The length of the CDR3 is 13 residues. V trimming: 4 bases; J trimming: 3 bases; junction bases outside the gene matches: 1. This CDR3 reads CASSAGDKNIQYF. The DNA of the CDR3 is TGCGCCAGCAGCGCGGGGGACAAAAACATTCAGTACTTC.

The gene calls are TRBV15 and TRBJ2-5; weak D call: TRBD1 (6 bases). CDR3 length: 15 residues. CDR1 and CDR2 from the germline V gene are LNHNV and YYDKDF (reference sequence). V gave up 1 base and J gave up 5 bases, with 14 bases separating them. CDR3 sequence (DNA): TGTGCCACCAGCAGAGGTGACCTCCAGGGGGAGACCCAGTACTTC. This translates into CATSRGDLQGETQYF.

The J gene is TRBJ1-1, the V gene TRBV5-4, with D unclear. This CDR3 has 11 residues. Germline V lookup: CDR1 SGHNT, CDR2 YYREEE (reference sequence). The V end lost 9 bases, the J end lost 0 bases, and 6 bases lay between the germline ends. In nucleotides, the CDR3 is TGTGCCATCCGGGTGAACACTGAAGCTTTCTTT. This encodes CAIRVNTEAFF.

J is TRBJ2-5 and V is TRBV29-1, with 8 positions matching TRBD2. V was pared by 7 bases and J by 5 bases, with 6 bases of the junction left unmatched. Germline CDR1 is SQVTM and CDR2 is ANQGSEA. The CDR3 spans 12 residues. The CDR3 sequence: CSAGGGSETQYF. The CDR3 coding sequence is TGCAGCGCCGGGGGGGGATCTGAGACCCAGTACTTC.

Concerning this clone itself: Other DNA sequences of this sample code for an identical CDR3. V is TRBV12-3 or TRBV12-4 and J is TRBJ1-1; the D is unclear. The V gene lost 0 bases and the J gene lost 3 bases, with 5 bases spanning the gap. This CDR3 has 13 residues. The CDR3 here is CASSLAGYTEAFF. DNA of the CDR3: TGTGCCAGCAGTTTAGCCGGGTACACTGAAGCTTTCTTT.

The gene calls are TRBV5-8 and TRBJ2-3; 7 bases are a match to TRBD2. This CDR3 is built from 14 residues. J lost 1 base, V lost 6 bases, and 5 bases had no gene match. The germline V gene encodes CDR1 SGHTS and CDR2 YDEGEE. This CDR3 reads CASNARGGTDTQYF. CDR3 sequence (DNA): TGTGCCAGCAATGCACGGGGGGGCACAGATACGCAGTATTTT.

The chain couples TRBV5-1 to TRBJ1-6; no clear D. V lost 1 base to trimming and J lost 2 bases, with 10 bases between them. The CDR3 contains 16 residues. Germline CDR1 and CDR2: SGHRS and YFSETQ. CDR3 protein: CASSLQAMTYNSPLHF. The CDR3 bases are TGCGCCAGCAGCTTGCAGGCTATGACCTATAATTCACCCCTCCACTTT.

The V and J genes are TRBV19 and TRBJ1-3, with D possibly matching TRBD1 (6 bases). Trimming cost V 2 bases and J 4 bases, with 21 bases left between them. Germline V gene data show CDR1 as LNHDA and CDR2 as SQIVND (reference sequence). CDR3 length: 18 amino acids. CDR3 bases: TGTGCCAGTAGTATAACGGCCAAGGCCAGGGGATCCGGAAACACCATATATTTT. Translated, it gives CASSITAKARGSGNTIYF. Looking up the rest from reference TRBV19 and TRBJ1-3 gives the full variable domain: DGGITQSPKYLFRKEGQNVTLSCEQNLNHDAMYWYRQDPGQGLRLIYYSQIVNDFQKGDIAEGYSVSREKKESFPLTVTSAQKNPTAFYLCASSITAKARGSGNTIYFGEGSWLTVV.